This T cell receptor (beta chain) was sequenced for a study of PD-1 blockade in classical Hodgkin lymphoma. Method: immunoSEQ multiplex PCR; TCRdb's copy keeps in-frame clones and lacks some. The sample consists of about 50,000 clones, almost 90% of them appearing once. The CDR3 totals 14 residues. V trimming: 8 bases; J trimming: 0 bases; junction bases outside the gene matches: 4. Germline V lookup: CDR1 MNHNS, CDR2 SASEGT. Overall study findings and caveats: Those achieving complete response showed baseline diversity like newly diagnosed patients. The causes of the repertoire differences, possibly disease activity or prior therapy, remain undefined.

Time point specified: cycle 4 day 1 (C4D1), after more than 5 weeks of nivolumab. Brentuximab vedotin exposure varied, and every patient relapsed after autologous stem cell transplantation. Patients showed best responses of complete response, partial response or progressive disease. Turning to this clone: What it recognizes is unknown.

The sequences come from peripheral blood mononuclear cells (PBMCs), collected before the fourth cycle of nivolumab. The sequence was obtained from a human donor with classical Hodgkin lymphoma. The chain couples TRBV6-1 to TRBJ2-1; 7 positions agree with TRBD1. This CDR3 is CASLNRGSYNEQFF. CDR3 DNA sequence: TGTGCCAGCCTTAACAGGGGCTCCTACAATGAGCAGTTCTTC.